The T cell receptor beta chain under discussion was sequenced for a study of blood T cell repertoires in COVID-19 (dated by TCRdb to 2020 to 2022). Some background on the complete study: Samples from collaborators originated in the United States, Italy and Spain and spanned both the acute and convalescent phases of COVID-19. The material from the prospective study consisted of cDNA or gDNA derived from T cells, B-cell-depleted T cells, or PBMCs. Subjects who had been exposed to COVID-19, were actively infected with it, or had recovered from it provided the deeply sampled blood TCRbeta repertoires that made up the dataset. A freely available public database, intended as a resource for researchers studying the immune response to SARS-CoV-2, is where the repertoires were released. The samples were drawn from the first 160 participants of the ongoing ImmuneRACE study and from roughly 1,300 subjects provided by 6 global collaborators. The sample metadata nearly always contained a de-identified subject ID, COVID-19 status, age in years and sex. Where available, HLA class I and class II types were obtained from metadata supplied by the sample provider rather than from assay-based typing. The study at large found these results: The quantity of clinical and demographic metadata differed by source and by participant and was supplied without curation.

TCRbeta CDR3 regions were amplified from genomic DNA using the immunoSEQ Assay, a bias-controlled multiplex PCR. The source study handled its data this way. Within the assay, amplification of reference gene primers was used to estimate how many nucleated cells each sample contained. Sequence reads were collapsed and filtered to measure the absolute abundance of every unique TCRbeta CDR3 rearrangement. For each sample, productive Simpson clonality was calculated as the square root of Simpson's diversity index across productive rearrangements. Sourced from immuneACCESS, this table was stored by TCRdb with only in-frame sequences that have V and J called. A share of the clones is absent; for the studies checked, an unresolved V gene accounts for under half, and the remainder has no known explanation. The V and J calls and clone size are taken from that table; D and trimming were inferred from the DNA. This sample holds more than 60,000 clones; approximately 89% were observed only once. The top ten clonotypes cover around 6.6% of the sample.

To note about this clone: Its antigen has not been determined. Base qualities are missing; no much larger clone stands one base away.

CDR1 KGHDR and CDR2 SFDVKD are derived from the germline V gene. Trimming takes 10 bases from V and 0 bases from J, and the germline ends sit 19 bases apart. From the cysteine up to the phenylalanine, the CDR3 has a length of 16 residues. The entry retains the CDR3 DNA only, 48 bases that are in frame from base 1. The collaborating institutions used their own protocols to collect whole blood in K2EDTA tubes. For TCRbeta analysis, collaborators shipped samples in one of three forms: frozen whole blood, isolated PBMCs, or DNA extracted from either of those sample types. Sequencing used peripheral blood. The sequence was obtained from a man aged 55-75 years with acute or convalescent COVID-19. This chain is built from TRBV24-1 and TRBJ2-3; the D gene is perhaps TRBD2, on 6 matching bases. The CDR3 in this case is CATQRDSEVSTDTQYF. The DNA is TGTGCCACTCAACGGGACTCAGAGGTTAGCACAGATACGCAGTATTTT.